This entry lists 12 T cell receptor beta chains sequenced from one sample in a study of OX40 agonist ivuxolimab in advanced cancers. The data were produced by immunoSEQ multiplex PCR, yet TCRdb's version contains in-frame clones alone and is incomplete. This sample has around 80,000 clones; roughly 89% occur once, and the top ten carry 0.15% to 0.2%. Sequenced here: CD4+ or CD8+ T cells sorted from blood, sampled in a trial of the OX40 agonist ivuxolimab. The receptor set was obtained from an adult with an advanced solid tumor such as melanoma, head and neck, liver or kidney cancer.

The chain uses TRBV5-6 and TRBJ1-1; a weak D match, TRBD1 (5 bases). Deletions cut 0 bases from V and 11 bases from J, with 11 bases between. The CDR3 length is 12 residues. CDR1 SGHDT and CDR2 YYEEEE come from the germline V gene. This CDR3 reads CASSLDAKGAFF. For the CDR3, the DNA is TGTGCCAGCAGCTTGGATGCTAAGGGGGCTTTCTTT.

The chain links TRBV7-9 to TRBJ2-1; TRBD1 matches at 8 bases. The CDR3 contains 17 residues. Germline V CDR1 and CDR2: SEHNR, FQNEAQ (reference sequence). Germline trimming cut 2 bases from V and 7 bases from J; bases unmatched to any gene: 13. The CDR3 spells CASSLIFRTGLSNEQFF. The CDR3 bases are TGTGCCAGCAGCTTAATCTTTAGGACAGGGCTTTCGAATGAGCAGTTCTTC.

CDR3 residues: CASSDRGSSDEQYF. CDR3 DNA: TGTGCCAGCAGCGACAGGGGGAGTAGCGACGAGCAGTACTTC. This chain connects TRBV5-4 to TRBJ2-7; TRBD1 matches at 9 bases. This CDR3 is 14 amino acids long. J lost 5 bases, V lost 4 bases, and 7 bases had no gene match. CDR1 is SGHNT, CDR2 YYREEE, per germline (reference sequence).

As DNA, the CDR3 is TGTGCCAGCAGCTTAGGGAGTGGGGCAGTAGCTGGAAACACCATATATTTT. It translates to CASSLGSGAVAGNTIYF. The V gene is TRBV7-8, the J gene TRBJ1-3; D is perhaps TRBD1 (5 bases). CDR1 is SGHVS, CDR2 FQNEAQ, per germline. The CDR3 is 17 residues long. V was cut by 1 base and J by 2 bases, with 15 bases left in between.

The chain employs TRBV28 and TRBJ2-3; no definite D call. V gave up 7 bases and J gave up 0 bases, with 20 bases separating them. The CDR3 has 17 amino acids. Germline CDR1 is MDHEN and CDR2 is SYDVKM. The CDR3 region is CASTTLSSRPSTDTQYF. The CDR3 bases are TGTGCCAGCACCACTCTCTCGTCCAGGCCTAGCACAGATACGCAGTATTTT.

The CDR3 is CASSDTLGDTEAFF. CDR3 DNA: TGTGCCAGCAGTGACACTCTAGGGGACACTGAAGCTTTCTTT. This chain links TRBV2 with TRBJ1-1, with D possibly TRBD1 on 5 matching bases. Germline V gene sequence: CDR1 SNHLY, CDR2 FYNNEI. V was pared by 3 bases and J by 3 bases, with 11 bases between. The CDR3 contains 14 residues.

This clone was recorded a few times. The CDR3 region is CASSFGQGIGGYTF. In DNA form, the CDR3 reads TGTGCCAGCAGCTTTGGACAGGGAATCGGTGGCTACACCTTC. The chain is built from TRBV7-3 and TRBJ1-2; the match to TRBD1 covers 8 bases. The CDR3 loop spans 14 amino acids. CDR1 is SGHTA and CDR2 is FQGTGA in the germline V gene. Germline trimming cut 3 bases from V and 7 bases from J; bases unmatched to any gene: 7.

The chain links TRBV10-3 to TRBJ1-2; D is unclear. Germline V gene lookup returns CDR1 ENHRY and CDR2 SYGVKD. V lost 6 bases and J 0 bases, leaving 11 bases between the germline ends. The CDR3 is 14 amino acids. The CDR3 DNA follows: TGTGCCATCAGCCCGACCGGGACTAACTATGGCTACACCTTC. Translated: CAISPTGTNYGYTF.

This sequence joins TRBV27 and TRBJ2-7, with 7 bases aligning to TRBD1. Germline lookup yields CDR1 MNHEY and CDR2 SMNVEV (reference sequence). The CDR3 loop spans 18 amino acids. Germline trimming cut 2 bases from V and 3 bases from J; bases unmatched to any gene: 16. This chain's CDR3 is CASSLRGTGAIPDYEQYF. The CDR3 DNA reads TGTGCCAGCAGTTTAAGGGGAACAGGGGCTATACCAGACTACGAGCAGTACTTC.

The CDR3 loop is CASSLEFKAGADTQYF. Written as DNA, the CDR3 is TGTGCCAGCAGCTTAGAATTCAAGGCGGGAGCAGATACGCAGTATTTT. The chain uses TRBV7-7 and TRBJ2-3; 7 positions agree with TRBD2. V lost 1 base, J lost 4 bases, and 8 bases stayed unmatched. The germline gives CDR1 SSHAT, CDR2 FNYEAQ (reference sequence). This CDR3 contains 16 residues.

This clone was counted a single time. CDR3 region: CASSSRSGSLDTQYF. The DNA of the CDR3 is TGTGCCAGCAGCTCCCGTAGCGGGAGCTTAGATACGCAGTATTTT. This chain links TRBV7-8 with TRBJ2-3; the match to TRBD2 covers 9 bases. The V and J ends lost 4 bases and 5 bases, in that order; junction bases with no gene match: 7. The CDR3 consists of 15 residues. Germline assignment: CDR1 SGHVS and CDR2 FQNEAQ.

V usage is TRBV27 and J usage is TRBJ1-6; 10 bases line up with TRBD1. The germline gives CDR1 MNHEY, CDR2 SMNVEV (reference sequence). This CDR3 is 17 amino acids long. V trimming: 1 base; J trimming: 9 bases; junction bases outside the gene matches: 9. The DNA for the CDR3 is TGTGCCAGCAGTTTATATCAGGGACAGGGGATCGGTTCACCCCTCCACTTT. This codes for CASSLYQGQGIGSPLHF.